This T cell receptor beta chain was observed in a study of shared clonotypes between healthy human individuals. Produced via immunoSEQ multiplex PCR; TCRdb's table is partial and in-frame only. The sample includes approximately 740,000 clones, about 74% of them seen just once. Trimming removed 2 bases from V and 2 bases from J; junction bases left unmatched: 7. Germline lookup yields CDR1 SGHRS and CDR2 YFSETQ. The CDR3 sequence is 17 residues long. V and J are TRBV5-1 and TRBJ2-3; 11 bases match TRBD2. The clonotype was recovered from a woman in her twenties or thirties in good health. The material sequenced was memory CD4+ T cells sorted from blood. The subset denotes: CD45RA-negative fraction. CDR3 in amino acids: CASSFGTSGQFTDTQYF. In DNA form, the CDR3 reads TGCGCCAGCAGCTTCGGGACTAGCGGACAATTCACAGATACGCAGTATTTT.